This T cell receptor (beta chain) was recorded in a study of T cell responses to AZD1222 COVID-19 vaccine. General study results and limits: Spike-wide vaccine-associated CD4 TCRs dominated at 160-218 and 743-854. Repertoires were sampled only after the peak T cell response. Spike-specific TCR breadth and depth were elevated following two AZD1222 doses.

CDR3 length: 15 amino acids. The V and J ends lost 0 bases and 4 bases respectively, with 12 bases between them. The germline V gene has CDR1 LNHNV and CDR2 YYDKDF (reference sequence). Libraries were prepared by immunoSEQ multiplex PCR; TCRdb keeps only in-frame clonotypes and omits some of them. The sample carries 40,000 or so clones, approximately 80% recorded once. Second doses at about 4 or about 12 weeks were pooled. A remark on this clone: Its antigen is still unknown.

The TCR was taken from an adult who received the AZD1222 COVID-19 vaccine. The chain is built from TRBV15 and TRBJ1-1, with D perhaps TRBD1 (5 bases). The material sequenced was peripheral blood, taken 28 days after the second AZD1222 dose. CDR3 amino acids: CATSRDGDFFTEAFF. CDR3 nucleotide sequence: TGTGCCACCAGCAGAGATGGGGACTTCTTCACTGAAGCTTTCTTT.